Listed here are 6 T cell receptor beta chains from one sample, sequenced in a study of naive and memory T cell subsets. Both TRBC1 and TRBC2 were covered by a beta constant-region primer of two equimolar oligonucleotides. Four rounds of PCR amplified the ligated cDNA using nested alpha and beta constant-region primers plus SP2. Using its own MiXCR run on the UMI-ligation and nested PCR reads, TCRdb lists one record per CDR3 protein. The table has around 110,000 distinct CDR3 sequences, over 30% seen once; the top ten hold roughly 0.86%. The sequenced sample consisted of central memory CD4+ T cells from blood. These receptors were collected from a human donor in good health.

CDR3 sequence: CASSRPGSPLHF. The CDR3, as DNA: TGTGCCAGCAGCAGACCGGGTTCACCCCTCCACTTT. V gene TRBV28 combines with J gene TRBJ1-6; D not resolved. The CDR3 is 12 residues long. Between the trimmed V and J ends, which lost 6 bases and 9 bases, there was a span of 9 bases. Germline V lookup: CDR1 MDHEN, CDR2 SYDVKM.

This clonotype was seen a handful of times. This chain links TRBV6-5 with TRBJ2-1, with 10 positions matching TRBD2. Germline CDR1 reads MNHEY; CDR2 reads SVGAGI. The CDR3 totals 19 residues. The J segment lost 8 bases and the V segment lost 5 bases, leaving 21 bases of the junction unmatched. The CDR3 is CASSPRRLAGVKGRHEQFF. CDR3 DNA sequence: TGTGCCAGCAGTCCCCGTCGGCTAGCGGGAGTGAAAGGACGACATGAGCAGTTCTTC.

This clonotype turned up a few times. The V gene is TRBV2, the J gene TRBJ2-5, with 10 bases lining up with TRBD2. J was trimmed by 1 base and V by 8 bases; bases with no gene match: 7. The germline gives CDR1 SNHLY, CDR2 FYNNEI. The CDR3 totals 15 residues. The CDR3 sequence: CASGLAGATQETQYF. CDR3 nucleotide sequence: TGTGCCAGCGGGCTAGCGGGAGCCACCCAAGAGACCCAGTACTTC.

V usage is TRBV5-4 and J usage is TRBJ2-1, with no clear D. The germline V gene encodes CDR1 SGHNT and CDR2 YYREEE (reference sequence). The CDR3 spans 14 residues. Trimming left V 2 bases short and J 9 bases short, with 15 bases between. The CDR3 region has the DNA TGTGCCAGCAGCTTTTCCAACCTTGACGCTGAGCAGTTCTTC. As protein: CASSFSNLDAEQFF. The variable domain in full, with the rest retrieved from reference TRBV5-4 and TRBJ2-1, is ETGVTQSPTHLIKTRGQQVTLRCSSQSGHNTVSWYQQALGQGPQFIFQYYREEENGRGNFPPRFSGLQFPNYSSELNVNALELDDSALYLCASSFSNLDAEQFFGPGTRLTVL.

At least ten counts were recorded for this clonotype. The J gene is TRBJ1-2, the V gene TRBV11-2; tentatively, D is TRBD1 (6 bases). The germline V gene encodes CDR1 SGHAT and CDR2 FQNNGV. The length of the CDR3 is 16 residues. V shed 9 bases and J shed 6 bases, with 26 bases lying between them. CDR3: CARTGDRLFAWNGYTF. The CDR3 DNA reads TGTGCCAGGACGGGCGACAGGTTATTTGCTTGGAATGGCTACACCTTC.

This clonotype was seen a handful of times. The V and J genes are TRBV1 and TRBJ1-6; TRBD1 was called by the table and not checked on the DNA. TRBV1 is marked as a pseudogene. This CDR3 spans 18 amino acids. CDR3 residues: CTSSQDRGIEKNNSPLHF. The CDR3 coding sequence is TGCACCAGCAGCCAAGACAGGGGCATCGAAAAAAATAATTCACCCCTCCACTTT.